This paragraph reports one T cell receptor beta chain. This clonotype came up a few times. Its recognized antigen is unknown. The input lacks base qualities; no much larger clone sits a single base away. This record comes from a study of response to subunit inactivated influenza vaccine (dated by TCRdb to between 2017 and 2018). For the study in its entirety: Deep quantitative profiling of the T cell receptor repertoire was used in the study to follow responses to a trivalent subunit inactivated influenza vaccine. The study at large found these results: The authors proposed that each seasonal influenza vaccination may bring in only a limited number of new T cells.

Here V drops 3 bases and J drops 9 bases, and the junction holds 18 bases not matched to any gene. The CDR3 holds 17 amino acids from the cysteine to the phenylalanine. Kept here is only the CDR3 DNA, which spans 51 bases and is read in frame from base 1. CDR1 SGDLS and CDR2 YYNGEE are derived from the germline V gene. The library came from RT-PCR. The sequencer listed for this sample is Illumina HiSeq 2500. TCRdb passed the public sequencing reads through fastp at Q25 and MiXCR, retaining productive beta sequences. Records with the same CDR3 protein are collapsed into one entry carrying the most frequent genes and DNA. Present in this sample are about 780,000 distinct CDR3 sequences, approximately 18% of which were seen just once. Approximately 10% of the sample is held by the ten biggest clonotypes.

This specimen was PBMCs from blood, taken about 5 days after vaccination. The TCR originated in a man aged 45-65 years who received an inactivated influenza vaccine. Donor details come from another sample of the same person, matched by shared clones. The V and J segments used are TRBV9 and TRBJ2-1; the junction holds 7 bases that match TRBD1. The CDR3 region reads CASSEAPFRGWKGEQFF. The sequence in DNA is TGTGCCAGCAGCGAAGCCCCTTTCAGGGGGTGGAAAGGTGAGCAGTTCTTC.